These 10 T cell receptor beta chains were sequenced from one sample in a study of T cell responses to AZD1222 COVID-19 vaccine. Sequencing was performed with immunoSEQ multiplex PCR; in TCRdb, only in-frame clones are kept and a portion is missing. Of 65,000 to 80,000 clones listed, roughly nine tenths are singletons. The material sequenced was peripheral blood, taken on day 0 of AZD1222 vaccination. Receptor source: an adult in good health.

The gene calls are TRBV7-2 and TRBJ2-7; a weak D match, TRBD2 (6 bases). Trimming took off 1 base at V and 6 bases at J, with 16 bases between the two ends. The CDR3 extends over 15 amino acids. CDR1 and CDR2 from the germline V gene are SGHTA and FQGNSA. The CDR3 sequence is CASSLVLAGTGEQYF. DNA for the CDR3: TGTGCCAGCAGCTTAGTACTCGCGGGGACGGGCGAGCAGTACTTC. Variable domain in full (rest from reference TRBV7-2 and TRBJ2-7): GAGVSQSPSNKVTEKGKDVELRCDPISGHTALYWYRQSLGQGLEFLIYFQGNSAPDKSGLPSDRFSAERTGGSVSTLTIQRTQQEDSAVYLCASSLVLAGTGEQYFGPGTRLTVT.

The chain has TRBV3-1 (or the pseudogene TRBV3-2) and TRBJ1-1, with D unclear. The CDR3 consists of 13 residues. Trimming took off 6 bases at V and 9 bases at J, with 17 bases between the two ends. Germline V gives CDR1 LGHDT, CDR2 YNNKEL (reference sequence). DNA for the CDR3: TGTGCCAGCAGTCAAACCCAAGTCGTGAAAGCTTTCTTT. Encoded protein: CASSQTQVVKAFF.

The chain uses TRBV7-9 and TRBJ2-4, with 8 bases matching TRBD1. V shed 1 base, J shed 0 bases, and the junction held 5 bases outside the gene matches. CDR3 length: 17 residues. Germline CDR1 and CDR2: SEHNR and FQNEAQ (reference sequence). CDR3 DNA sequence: TGTGCCAGCAGCTTAGGCAGGGGGCCACTAGCCAAAAACATTCAGTACTTC. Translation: CASSLGRGPLAKNIQYF. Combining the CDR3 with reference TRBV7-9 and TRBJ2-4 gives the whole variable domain DTGVSQNPRHKITKRGQNVTFRCDPISEHNRLYWYRQTLGQGPEFLTYFQNEAQLEKSRLLSDRFSAERPKGSFSTLEIQRTEQGDSAMYLCASSLGRGPLAKNIQYFGAGTRLSVL.

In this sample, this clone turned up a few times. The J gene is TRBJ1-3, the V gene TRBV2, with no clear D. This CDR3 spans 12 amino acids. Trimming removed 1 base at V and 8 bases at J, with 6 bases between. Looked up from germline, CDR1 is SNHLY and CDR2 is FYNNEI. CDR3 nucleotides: TGTGCCAGCAGTGAAGAGGGTCACACCATATATTTT. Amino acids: CASSEEGHTIYF.

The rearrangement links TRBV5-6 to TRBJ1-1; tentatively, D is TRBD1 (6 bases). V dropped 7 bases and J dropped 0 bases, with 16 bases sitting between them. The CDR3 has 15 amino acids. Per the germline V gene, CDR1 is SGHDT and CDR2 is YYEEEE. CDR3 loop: CASGPTGQVNTEAFF. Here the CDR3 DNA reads TGTGCCAGCGGCCCCACGGGACAAGTGAACACTGAAGCTTTCTTT.

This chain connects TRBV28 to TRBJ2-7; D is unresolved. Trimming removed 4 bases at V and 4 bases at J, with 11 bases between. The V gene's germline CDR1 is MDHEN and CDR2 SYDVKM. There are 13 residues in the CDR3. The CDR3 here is CASSSPVVYEQYF. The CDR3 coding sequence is TGTGCCAGCAGTTCCCCGGTCGTGTACGAGCAGTACTTC.

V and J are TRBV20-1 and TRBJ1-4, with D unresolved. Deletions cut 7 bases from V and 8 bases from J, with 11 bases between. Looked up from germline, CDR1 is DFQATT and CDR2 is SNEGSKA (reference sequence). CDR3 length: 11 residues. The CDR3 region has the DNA TGCAGTGTTCTTAATAGCGAAAAACTGTTTTTT. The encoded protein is CSVLNSEKLFF.

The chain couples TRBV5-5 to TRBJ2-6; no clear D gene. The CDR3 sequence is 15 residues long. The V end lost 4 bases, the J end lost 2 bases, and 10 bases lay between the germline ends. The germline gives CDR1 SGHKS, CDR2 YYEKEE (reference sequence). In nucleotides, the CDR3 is TGTGCCAGCAGCACTGGCACAACTGGGGCCAACGTCCTGACTTTC. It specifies CASSTGTTGANVLTF.

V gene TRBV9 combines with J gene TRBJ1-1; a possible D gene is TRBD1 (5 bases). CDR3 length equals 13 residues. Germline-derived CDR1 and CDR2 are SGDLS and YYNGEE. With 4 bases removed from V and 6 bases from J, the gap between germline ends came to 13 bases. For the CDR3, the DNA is TGTGCCAGCAGCCCCGTGGGGGGGTCTGAAGCTTTCTTT. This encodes CASSPVGGSEAFF.

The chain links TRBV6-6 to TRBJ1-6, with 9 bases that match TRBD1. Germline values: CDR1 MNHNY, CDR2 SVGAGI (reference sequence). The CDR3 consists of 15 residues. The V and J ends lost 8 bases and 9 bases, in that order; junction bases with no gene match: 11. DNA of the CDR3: TGTGCCAGCCTCCCGGGGGGACAGGGTCTTTCACCCCTCCACTTT. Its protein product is CASLPGGQGLSPLHF.